These 7 T cell receptor beta chains came from one sample sequenced in a study of T cells in Graves' hyperthyroidism and ophthalmopathy. RNA transcripts were the template for amplifying TCR beta CDR3 regions. The TCR CDR3 was amplified in a first-round RT-PCR using the HTBI primer set. Via MiXCR, TCRdb re-called the multiplex PCR reads, giving one row per CDR3 protein. Of under 400,000 distinct CDR3 sequences listed, approximately 14% were seen once; the top ten hold 28%. Specimen: blood. The receptors here all came from a woman younger than 30 with Graves' hyperthyroidism that later progressed to Graves' ophthalmopathy.

This clonotype was seen a few times. The chain carries TRBV25-1 and TRBJ2-1; tentative D call: TRBD2 (6 bases). The CDR3 is made up of 14 amino acids. V lost 4 bases, J lost 4 bases, and 11 bases lay in between. Germline V gene lookup returns CDR1 MGHDK and CDR2 SYGVNS. The CDR3 region has the DNA TGTGCCAGCAGTGTGGGGGAGGAGTACAATGAGCAGTTCTTC. This sequence encodes CASSVGEEYNEQFF.

This clonotype was counted many times. J is TRBJ1-1 and V is TRBV20-1; possibly TRBD1 for D (6 bases). The CDR3 runs to 15 residues. CDR1 and CDR2 from the germline V gene are DFQATT and SNEGSKA (reference sequence). Trimming removed 6 bases from V and 1 base from J, with 18 bases in between. The chain's CDR3 is CSALRADRSNTEAFF. CDR3 DNA sequence: TGCAGTGCGCTAAGGGCGGACAGATCGAACACTGAAGCTTTCTTT.

This chain links TRBV4-1 with TRBJ2-7; D is unclear. V lost 3 bases and J 2 bases, leaving 11 bases between the germline ends. The CDR3 length is 14 residues. The germline gives CDR1 MGHRA, CDR2 YSYEKL. The CDR3 reads CASSQGRVTYEQYF. The CDR3 coding sequence is TGCGCCAGCAGCCAGGGAAGGGTAACCTACGAGCAGTACTTC.

This clonotype was counted many times. The rearrangement links TRBV30 to TRBJ2-7; 8 bases map to TRBD1. The junction had 7 bases not matched to a gene; V was cut back by 1 base and J by 8 bases. Germline CDR1 and CDR2: GTSNPN and SVGIG (reference sequence). The CDR3 extends over 13 amino acids. In DNA form, the CDR3 reads TGTGCCTGGAGTGGGACAGGGATAGGGAAGCAGTACTTC. Translated, it gives CAWSGTGIGKQYF.

The chain uses TRBV10-1 and TRBJ1-1, with 7 nucleotides matching TRBD1. The length of the CDR3 is 13 residues. V lost 4 bases to trimming and J lost 5 bases; unmatched junction nucleotides: 4. Germline-derived CDR1 and CDR2 are WNHNN and SYGVQD (reference sequence). CDR3 residues: CASSANRGTEAFF. The CDR3 DNA sequence: TGCGCCAGCAGTGCGAACAGGGGTACTGAAGCTTTCTTT.

The chain couples TRBV7-2 to TRBJ2-5; 13 bases align to TRBD2. CDR3 length equals 15 residues. V shed 5 bases and J 5 bases; nucleotides not matched to a gene: 5. The germline V gene has CDR1 SGHTA and CDR2 FQGNSA. CDR3 protein: CASSQLAGGYETQYF. In DNA, the CDR3 is TGTGCCAGCAGCCAACTAGCGGGAGGGTACGAGACCCAGTACTTC.

This clonotype turned up a few times. The chain has TRBV19 and TRBJ2-1; 14 nucleotides agree with TRBD2. This CDR3 is built from 17 residues. Germline V gives CDR1 LNHDA, CDR2 SQIVND (reference sequence). J lost 9 bases, V lost 5 bases, and 12 bases had no gene match. DNA of the CDR3: TGTGCCAGTAGTTTACCGGGACTAGCGGGAGTGGGTAGTGAGCAGTTCTTC. This sequence encodes CASSLPGLAGVGSEQFF. The full variable domain, its missing parts supplied by reference TRBV19 and TRBJ2-1, is DGGITQSPKYLFRKEGQNVTLSCEQNLNHDAMYWYRQDPGQGLRLIYYSQIVNDFQKGDIAEGYSVSREKKESFPLTVTSAQKNPTAFYLCASSLPGLAGVGSEQFFGPGTRLTVL.